This TCR beta chain originates from a study of T cell changes during pregnancy in multiple sclerosis. With 1 base removed from V and 11 bases from J, the gap between germline ends came to 21 bases. Germline CDR1 reads SGHRS; CDR2 reads YFSETQ. The CDR3 loop spans 15 amino acids. Profiled with immunoSEQ multiplex PCR; TCRdb holds only in-frame clones, not every one. Counted here are roughly 40,000 clones, 88% occurring once; the ten biggest clones make up about 1.2%. The sequencing used CD4+ T cells from peripheral blood mononuclear cells, collected before pregnancy. The clonotype comes from a female donor with multiple sclerosis, enrolled in a pregnancy study. V and J are TRBV5-1 and TRBJ1-1, with D perhaps matching TRBD1 (5 bases). For the CDR3, the DNA is TGCGCCAGCAGCTTGCTAGGGGATGGTCGAACGGCTGCTTTCTTT. This gives the protein CASSLLGDGRTAAFF.